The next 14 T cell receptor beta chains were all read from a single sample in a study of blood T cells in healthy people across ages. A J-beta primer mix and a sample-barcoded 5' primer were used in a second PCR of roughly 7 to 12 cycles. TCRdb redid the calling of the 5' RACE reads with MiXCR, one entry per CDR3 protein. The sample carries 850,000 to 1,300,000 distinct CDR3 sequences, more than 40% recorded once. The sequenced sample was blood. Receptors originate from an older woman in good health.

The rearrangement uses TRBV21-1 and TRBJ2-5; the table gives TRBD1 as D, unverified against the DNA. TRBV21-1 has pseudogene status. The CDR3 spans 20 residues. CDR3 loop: CASSKGDRPPTSGAPETQYF. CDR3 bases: TGTGCCAGCAGCAAAGGGGACAGGCCACCCACCAGCGGGGCTCCAGAGACCCAGTACTTC.

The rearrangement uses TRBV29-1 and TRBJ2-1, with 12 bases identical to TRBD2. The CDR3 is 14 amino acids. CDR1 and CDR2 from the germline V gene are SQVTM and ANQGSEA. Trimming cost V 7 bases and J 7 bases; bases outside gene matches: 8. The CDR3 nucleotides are TGCAGCGCTGGACTAGCGGGGATGAATAATGAGCAGTTCTTC. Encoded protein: CSAGLAGMNNEQFF.

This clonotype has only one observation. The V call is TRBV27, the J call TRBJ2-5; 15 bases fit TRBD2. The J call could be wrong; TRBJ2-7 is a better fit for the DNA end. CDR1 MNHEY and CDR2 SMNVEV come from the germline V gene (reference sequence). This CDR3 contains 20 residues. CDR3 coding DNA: TGTGCCAGCAGTTTAGAGCACGGGACTAGCGGGAGGCTGAGCTTCTACGAGCAGTACTTC. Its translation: CASSLEHGTSGRLSFYEQYF.

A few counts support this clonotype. CDR3 in DNA: TGCAGTGCTAGTACTAGGGCCCCAGATACGCAGTATTTT. It translates to CSASTRAPDTQYF. The V and J genes are TRBV20-1 and TRBJ2-3; maybe TRBD2 (5 bases). Germline V gene data show CDR1 as DFQATT and CDR2 as SNEGSKA (reference sequence). The CDR3 has 13 residues. V gave up 3 bases and J gave up 4 bases, with 11 bases separating them.

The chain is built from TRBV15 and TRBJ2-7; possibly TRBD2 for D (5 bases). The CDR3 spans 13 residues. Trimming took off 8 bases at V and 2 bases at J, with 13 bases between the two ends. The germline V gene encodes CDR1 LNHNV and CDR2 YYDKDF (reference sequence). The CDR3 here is CATAGVGTYEQYF. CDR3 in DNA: TGTGCCACCGCCGGGGTGGGTACCTACGAGCAGTACTTC.

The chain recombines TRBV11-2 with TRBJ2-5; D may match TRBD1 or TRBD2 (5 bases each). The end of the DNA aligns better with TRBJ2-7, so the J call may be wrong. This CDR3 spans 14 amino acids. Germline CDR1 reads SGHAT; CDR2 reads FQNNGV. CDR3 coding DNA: TGTGCCAGCAGCTTAGCAAGCGAGGGGTACGAGCAGTACTTC. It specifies CASSLASEGYEQYF.

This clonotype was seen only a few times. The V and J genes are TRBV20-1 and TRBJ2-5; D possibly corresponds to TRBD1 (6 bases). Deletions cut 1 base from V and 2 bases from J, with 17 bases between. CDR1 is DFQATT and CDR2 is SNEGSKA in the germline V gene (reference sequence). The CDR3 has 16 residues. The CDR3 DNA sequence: TGCAGTGCTAGAGGATTGGGAGCTAGGGGGCAAGAGACCCAGTACTTC. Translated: CSARGLGARGQETQYF.

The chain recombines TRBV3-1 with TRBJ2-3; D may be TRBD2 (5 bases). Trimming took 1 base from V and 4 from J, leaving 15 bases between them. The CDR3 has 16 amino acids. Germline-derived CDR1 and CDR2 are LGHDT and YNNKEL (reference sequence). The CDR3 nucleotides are TGTGCCAGCAGCCAAGGAGTAGGGAGAGGCGCAGATACGCAGTATTTT. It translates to CASSQGVGRGADTQYF.

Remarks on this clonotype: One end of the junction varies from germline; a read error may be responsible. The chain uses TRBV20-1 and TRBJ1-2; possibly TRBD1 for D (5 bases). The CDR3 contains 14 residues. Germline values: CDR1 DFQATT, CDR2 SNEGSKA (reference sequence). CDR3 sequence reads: CSTRTGRGNYGYTF. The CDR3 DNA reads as TGCAGTACTAGGACGGGACGGGGGAACTATGGCTACACCTTC.

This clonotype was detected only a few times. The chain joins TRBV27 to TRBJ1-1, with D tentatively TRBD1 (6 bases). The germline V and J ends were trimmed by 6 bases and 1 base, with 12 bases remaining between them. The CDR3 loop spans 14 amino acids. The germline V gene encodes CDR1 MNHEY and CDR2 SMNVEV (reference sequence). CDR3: CASSSTGRNTEAFF. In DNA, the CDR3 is TGTGCCAGCAGCTCGACAGGTCGGAACACTGAAGCTTTCTTT.

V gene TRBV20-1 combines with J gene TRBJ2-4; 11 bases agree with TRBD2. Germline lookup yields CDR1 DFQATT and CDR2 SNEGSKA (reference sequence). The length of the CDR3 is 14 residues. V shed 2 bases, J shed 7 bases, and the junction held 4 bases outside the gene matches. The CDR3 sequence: CSARTSGSVNIQYF. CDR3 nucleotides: TGCAGTGCTAGAACTAGCGGGAGTGTGAACATTCAGTACTTC.

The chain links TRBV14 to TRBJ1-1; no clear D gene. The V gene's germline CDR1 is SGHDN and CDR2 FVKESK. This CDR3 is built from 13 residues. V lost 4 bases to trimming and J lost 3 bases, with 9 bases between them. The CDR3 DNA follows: TGTGCCAGCAGCCCACATACAGACACTGAAGCTTTCTTT. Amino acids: CASSPHTDTEAFF.

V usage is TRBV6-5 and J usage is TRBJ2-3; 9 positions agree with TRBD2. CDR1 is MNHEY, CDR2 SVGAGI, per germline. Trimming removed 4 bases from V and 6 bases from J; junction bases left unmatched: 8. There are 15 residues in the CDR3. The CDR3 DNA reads TGTGCCAGCAGTTCCATAGCGGGGGCTAAGGATACGCAGTATTTT. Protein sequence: CASSSIAGAKDTQYF.

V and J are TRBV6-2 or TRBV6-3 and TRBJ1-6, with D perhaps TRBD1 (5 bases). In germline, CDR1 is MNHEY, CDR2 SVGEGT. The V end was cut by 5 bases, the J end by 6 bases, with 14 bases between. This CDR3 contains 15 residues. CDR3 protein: CASSTNIGGNSPLHF. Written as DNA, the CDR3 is TGTGCCAGCAGTACGAATATCGGGGGTAATTCACCCCTCCACTTT.